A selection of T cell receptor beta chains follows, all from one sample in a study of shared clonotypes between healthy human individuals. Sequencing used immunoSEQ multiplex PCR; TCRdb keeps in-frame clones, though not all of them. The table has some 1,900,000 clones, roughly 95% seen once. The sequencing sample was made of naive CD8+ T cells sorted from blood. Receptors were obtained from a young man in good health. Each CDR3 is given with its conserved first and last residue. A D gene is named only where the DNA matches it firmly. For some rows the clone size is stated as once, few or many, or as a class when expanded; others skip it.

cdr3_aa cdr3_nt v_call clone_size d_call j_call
CASSPASGRANTF TGTGCCAGCAGTCCCGCATCGGGGAGGGCTAACACCTTC TRBV2 . . TRBJ1-2
CASSTRALPRTDTQYF TGTGCCAGCAGCACACGGGCCCTCCCCCGCACAGATACGCAGTATTTT TRBV9 . . TRBJ2-3
CAWSVRGAPPYEQYF TGTGCCTGGAGTGTACGGGGGGCCCCCCCCTACGAGCAGTACTTC TRBV30 . . TRBJ2-7
CASSQPDRTDTQYF TGCGCCAGCAGCCAACCCGACCGCACAGATACGCAGTATTTT TRBV4-1 once . TRBJ2-3
CAWSNTGIYGYTF TGTGCCTGGAGTAACACAGGGATTTATGGCTACACCTTC TRBV30 . . TRBJ1-2
CSVRNPSGTTYNEQFF TGCAGCGTCCGAAACCCTAGCGGGACCACCTACAATGAGCAGTTCTTC TRBV29-1 . TRBD2 TRBJ2-1
CASSLRGPYNEQFF TGTGCCAGCAGTTTACGGGGGCCCTACAATGAGCAGTTCTTC TRBV28 . . TRBJ2-1
CASSQGLAVISSYNEQFF TGCGCCAGCAGCCAAGGACTAGCGGTTATCAGCTCCTACAATGAGCAGTTCTTC TRBV4-3 . TRBD2 TRBJ2-1
CASSTNDRGHTGELFF TGTGCCAGTAGTACGAACGACAGGGGGCACACCGGGGAGCTGTTTTTT TRBV19 . TRBD1 TRBJ2-2
CASSQTGGEQYF TGTGCCAGCAGCCAGACAGGTGGAGAGCAGTACTTC TRBV5-4 . . TRBJ2-7
CASNGAESSYEQYF TGTGCCAGCAATGGGGCGGAGAGCTCCTACGAGCAGTACTTC TRBV28 . . TRBJ2-7
CASSGQTSYNEQFF TGTGCCAGCTCCGGACAAACCTCCTACAATGAGCAGTTCTTC TRBV2 . . TRBJ2-1
CASSLVETQYF TGTGCCAGCAGTTTAGTTGAGACCCAGTACTTC TRBV28 . . TRBJ2-5
CASSLLGGTNEKLFF TGTGCCAGTAGCCTCTTAGGCGGGACTAATGAAAAACTGTTTTTT TRBV19 . . TRBJ1-4
CASSGTGHLSYEQYF TGTGCCAGCAGTGGAACGGGACACTTATCCTACGAGCAGTACTTC TRBV2 once . TRBJ2-7
CASSLGLAGLPDTQYF TGCGCCAGCAGCTTGGGGCTGGCGGGCCTCCCCGATACGCAGTATTTT TRBV5-1 . . TRBJ2-3
CASSQSLGDSLDYGYTF TGCGCCAGCAGCCAATCGCTTGGCGACAGTCTCGACTATGGCTACACCTTC TRBV4-1 . . TRBJ1-2
CASSGTRQGARAGYTF TGTGCCAGCAGTGGGACCCGACAGGGGGCGCGAGCCGGCTACACCTTC TRBV6-1 . TRBD1 TRBJ1-2
CASSPGQGLSYEQYF TGTGCCAGCAGCCCGGGACAGGGGCTCTCCTACGAGCAGTACTTC TRBV5-4 . TRBD1 TRBJ2-7
CASSVSGVPGELFF TGTGCCAGCAGCGTCTCCGGGGTACCCGGGGAGCTGTTTTTT TRBV9 . . TRBJ2-2
CASSQVVNQPQHF TGCGCCAGCAGCCAAGTGGTCAATCAGCCCCAGCATTTT TRBV4-1 . . TRBJ1-5
CAGSLGGQGGPYNEQFF TGTGCCGGCAGCTTGGGGGGACAGGGAGGTCCCTACAATGAGCAGTTCTTC TRBV5-4 . TRBD1 TRBJ2-1
CASSLGGRIRETQYF TGTGCCAGCAGCTTAGGCGGGAGGATTAGAGAGACCCAGTACTTC TRBV11-2 . TRBD2 TRBJ2-5
CASSLSPRYEQYF TGTGCCAGCAGTTTATCTCCGAGGTACGAGCAGTACTTC TRBV27 . . TRBJ2-7
CASSLGGDRNTEAFF TGTGCCAGCAGCTTAGGGGGGGACAGGAACACTGAAGCTTTCTTT TRBV7-9 . TRBD1 TRBJ1-1
CASSFETSGIQETQYF TGCGCCAGCAGCTTCGAAACTAGCGGGATACAAGAGACCCAGTACTTC TRBV5-1 . TRBD2 TRBJ2-5
CASSEGLVFYEQYF TGTGCCAGCAGCGAGGGACTAGTTTTCTACGAGCAGTACTTC TRBV5-6 . TRBD2 TRBJ2-7
CASSPGTSGRETQYF TGTGCCAGCAGCCCAGGGACTAGCGGGAGAGAGACCCAGTACTTC TRBV7-6 once TRBD2 TRBJ2-5
CAISESTGGGGTDTQYF TGTGCCATCAGTGAGTCAACAGGGGGAGGAGGCACAGATACGCAGTATTTT TRBV10-3 . TRBD1 TRBJ2-3
CASSLLASGRETQYF TGTGCCAGCAGCTTATTGGCTAGCGGGAGGGAGACCCAGTACTTC TRBV7-9 once TRBD2 TRBJ2-5
CAWRDPGQGYSEAFF TGTGCCTGGAGGGATCCGGGACAGGGATACTCTGAAGCTTTCTTT TRBV30 . TRBD1 TRBJ1-1
CSADRGNTGELFF TGCAGCGCCGACAGGGGTAACACCGGGGAGCTGTTTTTT TRBV29-1 . TRBD1 TRBJ2-2
CASSSSGRQETQYF TGTGCCAGCAGCTCTAGCGGGAGGCAGGAGACCCAGTACTTC TRBV9 . TRBD2 TRBJ2-5
CASSQGGARGYTF TGTGCCAGCTCTCAGGGGGGGGCAAGAGGCTACACCTTC TRBV7-8 . TRBD1 TRBJ1-2
CASSSRTRSYNEQFF TGTGCCAGCAGCTCCAGGACTCGTTCCTACAATGAGCAGTTCTTC TRBV7-9 . . TRBJ2-1